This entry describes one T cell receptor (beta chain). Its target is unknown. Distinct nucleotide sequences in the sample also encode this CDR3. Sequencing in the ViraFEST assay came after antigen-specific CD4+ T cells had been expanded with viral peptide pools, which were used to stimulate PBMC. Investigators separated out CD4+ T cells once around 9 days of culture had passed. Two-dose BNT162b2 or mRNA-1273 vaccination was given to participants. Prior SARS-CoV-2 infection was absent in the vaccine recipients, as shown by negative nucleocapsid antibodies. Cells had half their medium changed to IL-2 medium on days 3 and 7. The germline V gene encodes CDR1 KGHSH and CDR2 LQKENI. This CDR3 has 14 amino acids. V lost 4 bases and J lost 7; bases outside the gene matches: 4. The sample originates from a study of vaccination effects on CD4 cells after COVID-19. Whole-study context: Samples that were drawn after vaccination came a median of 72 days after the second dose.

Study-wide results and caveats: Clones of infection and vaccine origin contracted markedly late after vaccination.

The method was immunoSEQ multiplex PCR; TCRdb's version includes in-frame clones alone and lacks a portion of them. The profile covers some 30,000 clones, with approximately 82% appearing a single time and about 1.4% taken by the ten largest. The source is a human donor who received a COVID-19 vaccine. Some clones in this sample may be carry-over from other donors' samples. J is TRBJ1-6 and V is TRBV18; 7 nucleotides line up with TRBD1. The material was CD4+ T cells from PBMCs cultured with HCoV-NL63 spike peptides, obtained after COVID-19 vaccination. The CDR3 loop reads CASSLDRANSPLHF. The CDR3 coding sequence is TGTGCCAGCTCACTCGACAGGGCCAATTCACCCCTCCACTTT.